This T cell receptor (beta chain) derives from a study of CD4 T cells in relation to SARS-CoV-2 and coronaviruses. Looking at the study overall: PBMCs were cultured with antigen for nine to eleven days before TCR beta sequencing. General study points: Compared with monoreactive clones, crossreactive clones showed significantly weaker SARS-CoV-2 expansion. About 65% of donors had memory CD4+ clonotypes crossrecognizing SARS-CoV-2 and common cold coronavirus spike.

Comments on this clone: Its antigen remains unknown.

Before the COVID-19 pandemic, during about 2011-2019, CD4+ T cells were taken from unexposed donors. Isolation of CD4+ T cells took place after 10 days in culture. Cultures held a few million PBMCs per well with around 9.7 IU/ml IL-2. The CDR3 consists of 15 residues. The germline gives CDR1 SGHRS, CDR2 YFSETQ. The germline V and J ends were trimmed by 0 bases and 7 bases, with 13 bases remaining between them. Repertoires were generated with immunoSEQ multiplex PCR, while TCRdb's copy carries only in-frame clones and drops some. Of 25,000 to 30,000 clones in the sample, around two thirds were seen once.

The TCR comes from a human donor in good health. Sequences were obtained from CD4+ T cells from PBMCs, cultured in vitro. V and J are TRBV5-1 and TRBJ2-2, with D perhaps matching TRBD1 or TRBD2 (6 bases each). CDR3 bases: TGCGCCAGCAGCTTGGACTCGGGGGCGGGCGGGGAGCTGTTTTTT. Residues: CASSLDSGAGGELFF.